Following are 27 T cell receptor beta chains from one sample sequenced in a study of blood T cells in healthy people across ages. A second PCR of roughly 6 to 12 cycles used a sample-barcoded 5' primer and a J-beta primer mix. MiXCR, applied by TCRdb to the 5' RACE reads, yields one record per CDR3 protein. The sample consists of around 820,000 distinct CDR3 sequences, roughly 25% of them appearing once. Separately, the same data were catalogued under a study of T cells of mothers and their children.

Material for sequencing was blood. These receptors all stem from a boy younger than 18 in good health.

This clonotype has only a few counts. The junction differs from germline at one of its ends, possibly a read error. The genes are TRBV20-1 and TRBJ1-2, with 8 bases fitting TRBD1. CDR3 size: 15 residues. Per the germline V gene, CDR1 is DFQATT and CDR2 is SNEGSKA (reference sequence). The CDR3 DNA is TGCAGTGCTAGAGACCCAGGGGGCAGGAACTATGGCTACACTTTC. Amino acid sequence: CSARDPGGRNYGYTF.

This clonotype was counted between two and nine times. The V and J genes are TRBV28 and TRBJ2-1; 11 bases are a match to TRBD2. V shed 6 bases and J 7 bases; nucleotides not matched to a gene: 8. CDR3 length equals 15 residues. The germline CDR1 and CDR2 sequences are MDHEN and SYDVKM. CDR3 bases: TGTGCCAGCAGCCTTAGCGGGGGGGCTGGAAATGAGCAGTTCTTC. This codes for CASSLSGGAGNEQFF.

The CDR3 bases are TGCAGCGTTGAGACCGGGACATCCCCTTCCTACGAGCAGTACTTC. It encodes CSVETGTSPSYEQYF. The rearrangement joins TRBV29-1 to TRBJ2-7; D perhaps matches TRBD1 (6 bases). Trimming removed 3 bases from V and 1 base from J, with 16 bases in between. CDR3 length: 15 amino acids. CDR1 SQVTM and CDR2 ANQGSEA come from the germline V gene.

The V call is TRBV7-3, the J call TRBJ2-5; the D gene is possibly TRBD1 (5 bases). The DNA end lines up better with TRBJ2-1; the J call may be wrong. This CDR3 region has 14 residues. CDR1 is SGHTA, CDR2 FQGTGA, per germline. In DNA, the CDR3 is TGTGCCAGCAGCTTGGGGCGATCGGGCAGTGAGCAGTTCTTC. Amino acid sequence: CASSLGRSGSEQFF.

The rearrangement uses TRBV28 and TRBJ2-5; D is possibly TRBD1 (5 bases). The DNA end lines up better with TRBJ2-7; the J call may be wrong. This CDR3 comprises 16 residues. Germline-derived CDR1 and CDR2 are MDHEN and SYDVKM. CDR3 DNA sequence: TGTGCCAGCAGTTTTTCCACAGGTGGGCTCTCCTACGAGCAGTACTTC. Amino acids: CASSFSTGGLSYEQYF.

Of note for this clonotype: The junction departs from the called germline gene at one end, perhaps through a read error. The J gene is TRBJ2-5, the V gene TRBV7-9, with D possibly being TRBD1 (6 bases). The CDR3 is 15 residues long. Germline V gene data show CDR1 as SEHNR and CDR2 as FQNEAQ (reference sequence). The DNA of the CDR3 is TGTGCCAGCAGCTTAGCTGGACGGAGTGGCTCCAAGGGGGACTTC. Amino acid sequence: CASSLAGRSGSKGDF.

The CDR3 nucleotides are TGTGCCAGCAGCCCCCCGGCAGGTTCCTACGAGCAGTACTTC. Translating it yields CASSPPAGSYEQYF. The chain joins TRBV12-3 or TRBV12-4 to TRBJ2-7; D remains ambiguous. The length of the CDR3 is 14 residues. The V end lost 6 bases, the J end lost 1 base, and 13 bases lay between the germline ends.

This clonotype turned up a few times. V usage is TRBV12-5 and J usage is TRBJ2-5, with TRBD2 matching over 11 bases. The length of the CDR3 is 17 residues. J gave up 2 bases and V 6 bases, and 11 bases lay outside the gene matches. The germline gives CDR1 LGHNT, CDR2 FRNRAP. CDR3 nucleotide sequence: TGTGCTAGTGGCCCTGACAAACTAGCGGGAGTTCAAGAGACCCAGTACTTC. Translation: CASGPDKLAGVQETQYF.

The chain carries TRBV20-1 and TRBJ1-5; D ambiguous. The CDR3 extends over 14 amino acids. Germline V lookup: CDR1 DFQATT, CDR2 SNEGSKA (reference sequence). Trimming left V 0 bases short and J 6 bases short, with 12 bases between. The CDR3 here is CSARDLPGSQPQHF. CDR3 coding DNA: TGCAGTGCTAGAGACCTTCCGGGGTCTCAGCCCCAGCATTTT.

Points on this clonotype: The conserved closing phenylalanine or tryptophan is absent in this CDR3, likely reflecting a read error. This chain connects TRBV3-1 to TRBJ2-7; 10 positions match TRBD2. The V gene's germline CDR1 is LGHDT and CDR2 YNNKEL (reference sequence). This CDR3 has 15 amino acids. After removal of 6 bases from V and 0 bases from J, the junction contained 5 bases not matched to a gene. The DNA for the CDR3 is TGTGCCAGCAGACAACTAGCGGGGAGCTCCTACGAGCAGTACTCC. This translates into CASRQLAGSSYEQYS.

The CDR3 DNA is TGTGCCAGCAGCACCGGCAGGGGACTGTTTAATGAAAAACTGTTTTTT. Its translation is CASSTGRGLFNEKLFF. The chain uses TRBV11-2 and TRBJ1-4, with D possibly being TRBD1 (6 bases). Germline CDR1 and CDR2: SGHAT and FQNNGV. The CDR3 consists of 16 residues. Trimming took off 5 bases at V and 4 bases at J, with 17 bases between the two ends. Drawing the rest from reference TRBV11-2 and TRBJ1-4, the complete variable domain is EAGVAQSPRYKIIEKRQSVAFWCNPISGHATLYWYQQILGQGPKLLIQFQNNGVVDDSQLPKDRFSAERLKGVDSTLKIQPAKLEDSAVYLCASSTGRGLFNEKLFFGSGTQLSVL.

This clonotype showed up just a few times. The genes are TRBV29-1 and TRBJ2-2; D not certain. CDR1 SQVTM and CDR2 ANQGSEA come from the germline V gene. The CDR3 spans 12 residues. V gave up 4 bases and J gave up 3 bases, with 6 bases separating them. The CDR3 here is CSVAGDTGELFF. The CDR3 DNA sequence: TGCAGCGTTGCTGGGGACACCGGGGAGCTGTTTTTT.

This clonotype was seen a few times. This chain links TRBV20-1 with TRBJ2-3; possibly TRBD1 for D (6 bases). Germline-derived CDR1 and CDR2 are DFQATT and SNEGSKA (reference sequence). The CDR3 runs to 15 residues. Trimming took off 5 bases at V and 1 base at J, with 16 bases between the two ends. The CDR3 bases are TGCAGTGCTTGGGACACTTTATGGGGCACAGATACGCAGTATTTT. Amino acids: CSAWDTLWGTDTQYF.

This clonotype came up a few times. The chain uses TRBV6-8 and TRBJ2-5, with 7 bases fitting TRBD1. The end of the DNA fits TRBJ2-7 better, so the J call may be wrong. The CDR3 is made up of 14 amino acids. Per the germline V gene, CDR1 is MNHGY and CDR2 is SAAAGT. This CDR3 is CASSETGIRHEQYF. Here the CDR3 DNA reads TGTGCCAGCAGCGAGACAGGGATCCGCCACGAGCAGTACTTC.

The genes are TRBV6-2 or TRBV6-3 and TRBJ2-2; TRBD2 aligns across 12 bases. The germline V gene encodes CDR1 MNHEY and CDR2 SVGEGT. V shed 9 bases and J 3 bases; nucleotides not matched to a gene: 17. The CDR3 is made up of 19 amino acids. CDR3 DNA: TGTGCCAGTTCCCGGCCCCTAGCGGGAGGGTTCTGGGACACCGGGGAGCTGTTTTTT. Translating gives CASSRPLAGGFWDTGELFF.

The chain employs TRBV7-8 and TRBJ2-3; no clear D gene. CDR1 is SGHVS, CDR2 FQNEAQ, per germline. CDR3 size: 13 residues. With 1 base removed from V and 5 bases from J, the gap between germline ends came to 7 bases. The chain's CDR3 is CASSLGHGDTQYF. In DNA form, the CDR3 reads TGTGCCAGCAGCTTAGGCCACGGAGATACGCAGTATTTT.

This clonotype was observed a few times. The chain carries TRBV7-9 and TRBJ2-5; D tentatively fits TRBD1 or TRBD2 (5 bases each). V was cut by 5 bases and J by 5 bases, with 15 bases left in between. Per germline, CDR1 SEHNR and CDR2 FQNEAQ (reference sequence). This CDR3 is built from 14 residues. CDR3 sequence (DNA): TGTGCCAGCAGCCTCGCAGGGACCTCCGAGACCCAGTACTTC. Amino acid sequence: CASSLAGTSETQYF.

This chain connects TRBV21-1 to TRBJ2-1; TRBD1 is taken as the D call from the table, unchecked against the DNA. TRBV21-1 is an annotated pseudogene. The CDR3 sequence is 17 residues long. The CDR3 DNA reads as TGTGCCAGCAGCATGCAACCCGGGACAGTCTCCTACGATGAGCAGTTCTTC. Translated: CASSMQPGTVSYDEQFF.

The chain uses TRBV4-2 and TRBJ1-6; D gene ambiguous. V lost 1 base and J 3 bases, leaving 10 bases between the germline ends. The CDR3 loop spans 16 amino acids. CDR1 and CDR2 (germline): LGHNA, YNFKEQ. This CDR3 is CASSQAGEGYNSPLHF. DNA for the CDR3: TGTGCCAGCAGCCAAGCTGGGGAAGGCTATAATTCACCCCTCCACTTT.

The chain joins TRBV30 to TRBJ2-4; D not certain. There are 12 residues in the CDR3. Per germline, CDR1 GTSNPN and CDR2 SVGIG (reference sequence). Trimming took 1 base from V and 9 from J, leaving 10 bases between them. CDR3 nucleotide sequence: TGTGCCTGGAGTGGAGTACATAGCATTCAGTACTTC. Its protein is CAWSGVHSIQYF.

The sample holds a few counts of this clonotype. One end of the junction is discordant with germline, which a read error may explain. The gene calls are TRBV5-1 and TRBJ2-5; D is possibly TRBD1 (5 bases). Germline V gene lookup returns CDR1 SGHRS and CDR2 YFSETQ. The CDR3 consists of 14 residues. The CDR3 DNA sequence: TGTGCCAGCAGCTTAGGCCAGGGATTAGAGACCCAGTACTTC. It codes for CASSLGQGLETQYF. Supplemented by reference TRBV5-1 and TRBJ2-5, the full variable domain reads KAGVTQTPRYLIKTRGQQVTLSCSPISGHRSVSWYQQTPGQGLQFLFEYFSETQRNKGNFPGRFSGRQFSNSRSEMNVSTLELGDSALYLCASSLGQGLETQYFGPGTRLLVL.

This chain uses TRBV6-5 with TRBJ2-1; 10 nucleotides match TRBD2. CDR1 and CDR2 (germline): MNHEY, SVGAGI. The CDR3 is 15 amino acids. Unmatched junction bases numbered 7, after V lost 4 bases and J lost 7 bases. CDR3: CASSWTSGQVNEQFF. CDR3 DNA: TGTGCCAGCAGTTGGACTAGCGGACAAGTTAATGAGCAGTTCTTC.

V is TRBV4-2 and J is TRBJ1-2; 11 nucleotides align to TRBD1. This CDR3 has 17 amino acids. Germline loops: CDR1 LGHNA, CDR2 YNFKEQ. V shed 0 bases and J 4 bases; nucleotides not matched to a gene: 7. The CDR3, as DNA: TGTGCCAGCAGCCAAGAATCCGGGACAGGGGGGCCCTATGGCTACACCTTC. Protein: CASSQESGTGGPYGYTF.

This clonotype was recorded a few times. The J gene is TRBJ2-1, the V gene TRBV5-4; TRBD1 or TRBD2 may be the D gene (5 bases each). This CDR3 has 14 residues. Germline V CDR1 and CDR2: SGHNT, YYREEE (reference sequence). Trimming shortened V by 7 bases and J by 2 bases, and 13 bases separated the two germline ends. The CDR3 is CASRFRGAYNEQFF. The DNA for the CDR3 is TGTGCCAGCCGTTTTAGGGGAGCCTACAATGAGCAGTTCTTC.

The chain employs TRBV3-1 and TRBJ1-1, with 8 bases identical to TRBD1. Germline values: CDR1 LGHDT, CDR2 YNNKEL (reference sequence). V dropped 6 bases and J dropped 5; count of bases not matched to a gene: 5. The CDR3 covers 13 residues. The chain's CDR3 is CASRHTGGTEAFF. CDR3 in DNA: TGTGCCAGCAGACATACAGGGGGGACTGAAGCTTTCTTT.

This clonotype was seen more than once but under ten times. The rearrangement links TRBV20-1 to TRBJ1-5, with TRBD1 as a possible D gene (5 bases). The CDR3 covers 14 residues. Deletions cut 6 bases from V and 10 bases from J, with 22 bases between. Germline CDR1 is DFQATT and CDR2 is SNEGSKA (reference sequence). The CDR3 DNA reads TGCAGTGCCAAGAAGGGGACCATCGGGGAACCCCAGCATTTT. Translating gives CSAKKGTIGEPQHF.

The CDR3 sequence: CSARERGGLASYNEQFF. CDR3 in DNA: TGCAGTGCTAGAGAACGGGGGGGACTCGCCTCCTACAATGAGCAGTTCTTC. The V gene is TRBV20-1, the J gene TRBJ2-1, with 8 bases lining up with TRBD2. The CDR3 is 17 amino acids. The V and J ends lost 0 bases and 0 bases, in that order; junction bases with no gene match: 7. Looked up from germline, CDR1 is DFQATT and CDR2 is SNEGSKA (reference sequence).